The rows below give T cell receptor beta chains drawn from one sample of a study of blood T cell repertoires in COVID-19. Sequenced by immunoSEQ multiplex PCR; TCRdb stores in-frame clones only, minus some. The table shows roughly 500,000 clones, with approximately 92% occurring only once. Sequenced input: peripheral blood. These TCRs come from a man in his late teens or twenties with COVID-19, enrolled during active disease. Each CDR3 is given without its conserved first and last residue.

>TRBV2
ASSEAVLSSGRFGGELF
>TRBV28
ASTLAGEETQY
>TRBV4-1
ASSQDRWGGQVYEQY
>TRBV7-2
ASSLASSGASYGYT
>TRBV10-3
AISQVIYRGGTEAF
>TRBV2
ASSELEVGGANVLT
>TRBV3-1/TRBV3-2
ASSQEAMGSYEQY
>TRBV3-1/TRBV3-2
ASSQHRGTEAF
>TRBV9
ASSSRASYNEQF
>TRBV7-8
ASSLSWEIGQPQH
>TRBV11-2
ASSLEGEGQPQH
>TRBV5-1
ASGPLPGHPSYEQY
>TRBV6-5
ASSIVGSQPQH
>TRBV7-9
ASSAQGAGGNTIY
>TRBV6-1
ASSEAIRLNTEAF
>TRBV5-4
ASSAGQEYGYT
>TRBV2
ASSTTRGTHNEQF
>TRBV5-1
ASSSGQHTEAF
>TRBV2
ASRIVDKFNEKLF
>TRBV6-5
ASRGTSRPNEQF
>TRBV28
ASSLATDSNEKLF
>TRBV6-6
ASSYSRGRTETQY
>TRBV10-3
AIRGQHNEQF
>TRBV11-3
ASSSTRGTEAF
>TRBV6-5
ASSRGGGTYEQY
>TRBV5-6
ASSFYPGTYYEQY
>TRBV18
ASSPTEGGANVLT
>TRBV6-6
ASRNRGDNYGYT
>TRBV5-6
ASSLLRWGGYGYT
>TRBV5-4
ASSSGGTEAF
>TRBV15
ATSRVSGRIDEQF
>TRBV2
ASSGISGETQY
>TRBV3-1/TRBV3-2
ASSHAGASNQPQH
>TRBV7-8
ASSFSSGSSYEQY
>TRBV6-5
ASTGQYNSPLH
>TRBV30
AWREKGQDTGELF
>TRBV6-6
ASSSGQGFYYGYT
>TRBV28
ASRHRTSGTYEQY
>TRBV7-9
ASSFGGGAETQY
>TRBV5-4
ASSPPGQGLPGELF
>TRBV7-9
ASSLGLAYEQY